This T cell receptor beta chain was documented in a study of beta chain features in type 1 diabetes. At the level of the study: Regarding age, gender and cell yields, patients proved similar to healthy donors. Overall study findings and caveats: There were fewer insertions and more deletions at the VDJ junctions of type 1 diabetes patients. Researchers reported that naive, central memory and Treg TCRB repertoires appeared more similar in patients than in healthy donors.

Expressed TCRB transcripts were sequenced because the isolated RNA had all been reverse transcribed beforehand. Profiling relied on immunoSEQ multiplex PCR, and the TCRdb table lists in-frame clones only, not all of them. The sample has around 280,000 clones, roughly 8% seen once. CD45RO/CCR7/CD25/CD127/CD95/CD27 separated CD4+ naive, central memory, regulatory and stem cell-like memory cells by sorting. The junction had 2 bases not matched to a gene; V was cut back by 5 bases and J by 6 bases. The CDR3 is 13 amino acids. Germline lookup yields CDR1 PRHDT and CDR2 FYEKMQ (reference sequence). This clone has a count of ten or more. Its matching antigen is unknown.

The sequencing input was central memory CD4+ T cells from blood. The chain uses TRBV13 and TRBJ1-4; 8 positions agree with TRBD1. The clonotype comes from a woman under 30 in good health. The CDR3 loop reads CASSMDRDEKLFF. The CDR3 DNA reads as TGTGCCAGCAGCATGGACAGGGATGAAAAACTGTTTTTT.